The text below deals with one T cell receptor beta chain. In the PCR, 60 Vbeta and 13 Jbeta primers were used. Libraries were prepared by immunoSEQ multiplex PCR; TCRdb keeps only in-frame clonotypes and omits some of them. The table records roughly 110,000 clones, about 70% of them present only once. These data come from a study of cytomegalovirus exposure and HLA in healthy donors. With 3 bases clipped from V and 7 bases from J, the junction kept 7 bases outside the gene matches. This CDR3 region has 15 residues. CDR1 is LNHDA and CDR2 is SQIVND in the germline V gene (reference sequence). The chain recombines TRBV19 with TRBJ2-2; TRBD1 matches at 8 bases. The sequencing input was PBMCs. The clonotype originates from a boy aged 5-17 years in good health and CMV-seronegative. The CDR3 region has the DNA TGTGCCAGTAGTATGGGTTACAGGGGGGTCGGGGAGCTGTTTTTT. Amino acids: CASSMGYRGVGELFF.